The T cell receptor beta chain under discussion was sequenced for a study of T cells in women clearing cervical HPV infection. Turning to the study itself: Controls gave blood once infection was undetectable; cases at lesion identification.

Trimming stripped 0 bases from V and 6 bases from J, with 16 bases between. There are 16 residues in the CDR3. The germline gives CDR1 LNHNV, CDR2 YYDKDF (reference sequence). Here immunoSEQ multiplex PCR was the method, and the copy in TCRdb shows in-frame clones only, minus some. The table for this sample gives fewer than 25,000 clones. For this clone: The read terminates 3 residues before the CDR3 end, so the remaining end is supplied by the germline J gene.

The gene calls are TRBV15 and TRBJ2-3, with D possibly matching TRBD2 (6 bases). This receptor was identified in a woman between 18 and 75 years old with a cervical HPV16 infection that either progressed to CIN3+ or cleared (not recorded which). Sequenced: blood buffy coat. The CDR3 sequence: CATSRDQGTGGDTQYF. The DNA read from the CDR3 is TGTGCCACCAGCAGAGATCAGGGCACTGGGGGGGATACG.